This T cell receptor (beta chain) emerged from a study of blood T cell repertoires in COVID-19. Study overall: PBMCs, B-cell-depleted T cells, or T cells were the source of the cDNA or gDNA that made up the material.

Ages ranged from about 18 to 89 years, with residence in 24 US areas. Cohort 3 recovery required two negative PCRs, clearance, or symptom resolution. Per the germline V gene, CDR1 is GTSNPN and CDR2 is SVGIG (reference sequence). The CDR3 covers 14 residues. After removal of 3 bases from V and 8 bases from J, the junction contained 7 bases not matched to a gene. In the original workflow: Nucleated cell counts were estimated from reference gene primer amplification. Clones were read by immunoSEQ multiplex PCR, and TCRdb kept only the in-frame ones, dropping some. The V and J calls and the clone size are those of that table, but D and trimming were determined from the DNA. The sample includes roughly 270,000 clones, 85% of them seen just once.

The sequence derives from a woman in her fifties or sixties who had recovered from COVID-19. Input material: PBMCs or T cells enriched from blood (not recorded which). The gene calls are TRBV30 and TRBJ2-7, with 13 bases fitting TRBD2. The CDR3 reads CAWSPGLAGVKQYF. CDR3 bases: TGTGCCTGGAGCCCAGGACTAGCGGGAGTCAAGCAGTACTTC.